This passage covers 18 T cell receptor beta chains from one sample sequenced in a study of regulatory T cells in long-lasting Graves disease. Libraries of TCR beta came from iRepertoire HTBI primers plus Arm-PCR of CDR3 regions. TCRdb processed the multiplex PCR reads anew with MiXCR; each CDR3 protein has one entry. The sample lists approximately 350,000 distinct CDR3 sequences, roughly 24% seen once, with less than 30% in the top ten. Time point meaning: persistent/refractory GD, antithyroid drugs over 5 years with positive TRAb. Extracted PBMC RNA gave rise to the TCR library. The sequencing used peripheral blood mononuclear cells (PBMCs), collected when the disease was refractory, from a patient treated with antithyroid drugs. These receptors originate from a woman aged 40-49 years with Graves disease.

V is TRBV5-5 and J is TRBJ2-3; D may match TRBD1 or TRBD2 (5 bases each). CDR1 is SGHKS, CDR2 YYEKEE, per germline (reference sequence). The CDR3 spans 16 residues. V was trimmed by 0 bases and J by 3 bases, leaving 14 bases between them. In nucleotides, the CDR3 is TGTGCCAGCAGCTTGGTCGGGGCCTCCTTTACAGATACGCAGTATTTT. This sequence encodes CASSLVGASFTDTQYF.

CDR3 sequence: CASSLGGGSSYEQYF. For the CDR3, the DNA is TGTGCCAGCAGCTTAGGGGGGGGCAGTTCCTACGAGCAGTACTTC. The J gene is TRBJ2-7, the V gene TRBV7-3, with D perhaps matching TRBD2 (7 bases). The ends were cut back, 2 bases at V and 1 base at J, with 12 bases in the middle. In germline, CDR1 is SGHTA, CDR2 FQGTGA. This CDR3 region has 15 residues.

V and J are TRBV19 and TRBJ2-7; 8 bases map to TRBD2. With V trimmed by 4 bases and J by 3 bases, 5 bases remained unmatched. From germline, CDR1 is LNHDA and CDR2 SQIVND (reference sequence). The CDR3 loop spans 14 amino acids. DNA of the CDR3: TGTGCCAGTAGTACTAGCGGGTCCTACTACGAGCAGTACTTC. It codes for CASSTSGSYYEQYF.

Regarding this clonotype: Relative to the germline gene, one junction end is altered; a read error may explain this. V is TRBV7-9 and J is TRBJ2-2, with TRBD2 matching 10 bases. The CDR3 is 14 residues long. Germline lookup yields CDR1 SEHNR and CDR2 FQNEAQ (reference sequence). The CDR3 bases are TGTGCCAGCAGCCTAGCGGGAGTCGCCGGGGAGCTGTTTTTT. It encodes CASSLAGVAGELFF.

This clonotype was seen ten or more times. This chain uses TRBV6-1 with TRBJ2-5; 8 nucleotides line up with TRBD2. Germline-derived CDR1 and CDR2 are MNHNS and SASEGT. V gave up 7 bases and J gave up 5 bases; unmatched junction bases: 15. The CDR3 is 16 amino acids. In DNA, the CDR3 is TGTGCCAGCACAGGTTTGCCCGACGGGAGGGGGGAGACCCAGTACTTC. As protein: CASTGLPDGRGETQYF.

This clonotype appeared many times. The chain couples TRBV11-2 to TRBJ1-1, with D hard to call. V was cut by 1 base and J by 4 bases, with 16 bases left in between. From germline, CDR1 is SGHAT and CDR2 FQNNGV. This CDR3 is 16 amino acids long. This CDR3 is CASSLGHGSWGTEAFF. DNA for the CDR3: TGTGCCAGCAGCTTAGGTCACGGAAGCTGGGGCACTGAAGCTTTCTTT.

This clonotype has ten or more counts. The chain links TRBV2 to TRBJ2-2, with 11 bases fitting TRBD1. After removal of 5 bases from V and 5 bases from J, the junction contained 4 bases not matched to a gene. Germline CDR1 and CDR2: SNHLY and FYNNEI. The length of the CDR3 is 15 residues. DNA for the CDR3: TGTGCCAGCAGTATCCGGGACAGGGGGACCGGGGAGCTGTTTTTT. It translates to CASSIRDRGTGELFF.

This clonotype has ten or more counts. V is TRBV11-3 and J is TRBJ2-2, with D unresolved. V dropped 1 base and J dropped 7 bases, with 19 bases sitting between them. The CDR3 sequence is 17 residues long. The germline V gene has CDR1 SGHNT and CDR2 YENEEA. The CDR3 coding sequence is TGTGCCAGCAGCTTAGCCTGTTGCGGTACGGGTAGCGGGGAGCTGTTTTTT. Protein sequence: CASSLACCGTGSGELFF.

This clonotype was seen at least ten times. V and J are TRBV11-2 and TRBJ2-7; TRBD1 matches at 8 bases. The V gene end was trimmed by 3 bases and the J gene end by 5 bases; junction bases not matched to a gene: 6. Germline V gene lookup returns CDR1 SGHAT and CDR2 FQNNGV. The CDR3 length is 14 residues. The CDR3 DNA reads TGTGCCAGCAGCTTTGGACAGGGCAGCGACGAGCAGTACTTC. It specifies CASSFGQGSDEQYF.

In this sample, this clonotype turned up many times. The rearrangement uses TRBV6-5 and TRBJ1-5; D may be TRBD1 (5 bases). The V end lost 4 bases, the J end lost 4 bases, and 8 bases lay between the germline ends. The CDR3 is 13 amino acids. CDR1 MNHEY and CDR2 SVGAGI come from the germline V gene. The CDR3: CASSSTVNQPQHF. CDR3 nucleotide sequence: TGTGCCAGCAGTTCGACAGTGAATCAGCCCCAGCATTTT.

The chain has TRBV19 and TRBJ2-5, with 10 bases matching TRBD2. The DNA matches TRBJ2-7 better at its end, which makes the J call doubtful. Germline loops: CDR1 LNHDA, CDR2 SQIVND (reference sequence). The CDR3 is 15 amino acids. CDR3 in DNA: TGTGCCAGTAGTCACCTAGCGGGAGCCCCAGACGAGCAGTACTTC. The encoded protein is CASSHLAGAPDEQYF.

This clonotype was seen many times. The CDR3 reads CASSLSWGQETQYF. CDR3 DNA: TGTGCCAGCAGTTTATCCTGGGGCCAAGAGACCCAGTACTTC. The chain couples TRBV28 to TRBJ2-5, with D unresolved. Trimming stripped 1 base from V and 1 base from J, with 7 bases between. CDR1 and CDR2 (germline): MDHEN, SYDVKM. The CDR3 is 14 amino acids.

On this clonotype: It may be a read error: a sequence one base away is much more abundant. The V gene is TRBV6-9, the J gene TRBJ2-5; D gene ambiguous. The CDR3 is made up of 12 amino acids. Germline CDR1 and CDR2: MNHGY and SVAAGI. The CDR3 loop reads CAGSYPEETQYF. Here the CDR3 DNA reads TGTGCCGGCAGTTACCCCGAGGAGACCCAGTACTTC.

This clonotype was detected only a few times. This may be a read error, as it is one base from a much larger clone. This chain connects TRBV28 to TRBJ1-6; TRBD1 is a possible D gene (6 bases). The germline V gene has CDR1 MDHEN and CDR2 SYDVKM. The CDR3 loop spans 14 amino acids. V was clipped by 8 bases and J by 2 bases, with 10 bases between them. CDR3 sequence: CASGDRPYNSPLHF. DNA of the CDR3: TGTGCCAGCGGTGACAGGCCCTATAATTCACCCCTCCACTTT.

The V and J genes are TRBV7-9 and TRBJ2-7, with 10 bases aligning to TRBD2. The CDR3 sequence is 17 residues long. CDR1 SEHNR and CDR2 FQNEAQ come from the germline V gene (reference sequence). The junction had 7 bases not matched to a gene; V was cut back by 1 base and J by 1 base. This chain's CDR3 is CASSLGTSGPRSYEQYF. Here the CDR3 DNA reads TGTGCCAGCAGCTTAGGGACTAGCGGCCCGAGGTCCTACGAGCAGTACTTC.

This clonotype was detected a few times. This sequence joins TRBV28 and TRBJ2-3; 7 bases line up with TRBD2. Germline V lookup: CDR1 MDHEN, CDR2 SYDVKM. The trim removed 2 bases at V and 8 bases at J, leaving 1 base unmatched. This CDR3 has 12 amino acids. CDR3 amino acids: CASSLTGGTQYF. DNA for the CDR3: TGTGCCAGCAGTTTAACGGGGGGTACGCAGTATTTT.

CDR3 DNA sequence: TGTGCCAGCAGCGCCTCGCCTTCAGGGTCGGAGTACTTC. Its translation: CASSASPSGSEYF. The V gene is TRBV11-2, the J gene TRBJ2-7, with a weak D call TRBD1 (5 bases). CDR1 and CDR2 from the germline V gene are SGHAT and FQNNGV. The ends were cut back, 5 bases at V and 11 bases at J, with 19 bases in the middle. The CDR3 has 13 residues.

At least ten counts were recorded for this clonotype. The genes are TRBV28 and TRBJ2-5; a weak D match, TRBD1 (5 bases). Trimming removed 7 bases at V and 2 bases at J, with 11 bases between. CDR1 MDHEN and CDR2 SYDVKM come from the germline V gene. The CDR3 runs 13 residues. The CDR3 spells CASNGGHQETQYF. The CDR3 coding sequence is TGTGCCAGCAACGGTGGACATCAAGAGACCCAGTACTTC. The whole variable domain, filled in from reference TRBV28 and TRBJ2-5, reads DVKVTQSSRYLVKRTGEKVFLECVQDMDHENMFWYRQDPGLGLRLIYFSYDVKMKEKGDIPEGYSVSREKKERFSLILESASTNQTSMYLCASNGGHQETQYFGPGTRLLVL.